These 17 T cell receptor beta chains originate from one sample sequenced in a study of T cells in Graves' hyperthyroidism and ophthalmopathy (dated by TCRdb to between 2018 and 2021). The library was made by multiplex PCR. Sequencing took place on an Illumina HiSeq 2000. The TCR beta CDR3 regions were amplified from the RNA transcripts. The first round of RT-PCR for the TCR CDR3 was performed with the HTBI primer set and the Qiagen OneStep RT-PCR kit. The public reads were reprocessed in TCRdb via fastp at Q25 and MiXCR, keeping in-frame beta chains. Rows are combined by CDR3 protein, so each entry shows the most common genes and DNA. The sample table contains 90,000 to 120,000 distinct CDR3 sequences; only one count was recorded for approximately 16% of them. The top ten hold about 45% of the sample. Specimen: blood. The receptor set was obtained from a woman between 50 and 59 years old with Graves' hyperthyroidism.

This clonotype was seen at least ten times. The V and J genes are TRBV18 and TRBJ2-2, with D possibly being TRBD1 (5 bases). CDR3 length: 20 amino acids. Germline V gene data show CDR1 as KGHSH and CDR2 as LQKENI. V was pared by 3 bases and J by 1 base, with 24 bases between. In DNA form, the CDR3 reads TGTGCCAGCTCACCGAACTGGACACGTCCGACGTGGGTGAACACCGGGGAGCTGTTTTTT. Translating gives CASSPNWTRPTWVNTGELFF.

This clonotype came up many times. The chain uses TRBV30 and TRBJ2-5; weak D call: TRBD2 (7 bases). From germline, CDR1 is GTSNPN and CDR2 SVGIG (reference sequence). CDR3 length: 14 residues. V dropped 1 base and J dropped 7 bases, with 16 bases sitting between them. Written as DNA, the CDR3 is TGTGCCTGGAGTGCTGGGCGGGGGCTAAGGACCCAGTACTTC. This codes for CAWSAGRGLRTQYF.

This clonotype has ten or more counts. J is TRBJ2-1 and V is TRBV2; a weak D match, TRBD2 (6 bases). Per the germline V gene, CDR1 is SNHLY and CDR2 is FYNNEI. The V and J ends lost 2 bases and 7 bases respectively, with 15 bases between them. This CDR3 has 15 amino acids. The DNA for the CDR3 is TGTGCCAGCAGTGAATTGGTAGCGGTGGGGAATGAGCAGTTCTTC. Protein product: CASSELVAVGNEQFF. The whole variable domain, filled in from reference TRBV2 and TRBJ2-1, reads EPEVTQTPSHQVTQMGQEVILRCVPISNHLYFYWYRQILGQKVEFLVSFYNNEISEKSEIFDDQFSVERPDGSNFTLKIRSTKLEDSAMYFCASSELVAVGNEQFFGPGTRLTVL.

This clonotype was detected many times. J is TRBJ2-3 and V is TRBV2, with 11 bases aligning to TRBD2. This CDR3 contains 13 residues. Germline values: CDR1 SNHLY, CDR2 FYNNEI. The V gene end was trimmed by 8 bases and the J gene end by 4 bases; junction bases not matched to a gene: 2. As DNA, the CDR3 is TGTGCCAGCGGGGGACTAGCGGCAGATACGCAGTATTTT. Its translation is CASGGLAADTQYF.

This clonotype was counted ten times or more. CDR3 loop: CASSISRGGHSNQPQHF. DNA for the CDR3: TGTGCCAGTAGTATTTCCAGGGGAGGACATAGCAATCAGCCCCAGCATTTT. The rearrangement uses TRBV19 and TRBJ1-5, with D possibly TRBD1 on 6 matching bases. The CDR3 consists of 17 residues. V lost 3 bases and J lost 0, with 15 bases in between. In germline, CDR1 is LNHDA, CDR2 SQIVND (reference sequence).

This clonotype was detected ten times or more. The CDR3 DNA reads TGTGCCAGCAGTAAGTTACTAGCGGTCTACAATGAGCAGTTCTTC. It codes for CASSKLLAVYNEQFF. The chain combines TRBV27 with TRBJ2-1, with 8 bases identical to TRBD2. Germline CDR1 MNHEY, CDR2 SMNVEV (reference sequence). This CDR3 contains 15 residues. Germline trimming cut 5 bases from V and 3 bases from J; bases unmatched to any gene: 6.

This clonotype was observed a handful of times. A much larger clone differs from this one at a single base, so this may be a read error. Here the CDR3 DNA reads TGTGCCAGCAGTAAAGATACGCAGTGTTTT. Its translation is CASSKDTQCF. This chain links TRBV12-3 or TRBV12-4 with TRBJ2-3, with unresolved D. The CDR3 is 10 amino acids.

This clonotype was detected ten times or more. The rearrangement uses TRBV7-9 and TRBJ2-3, with D perhaps matching TRBD2 (6 bases). V shed 5 bases and J shed 1 base, with 10 bases lying between them. Germline loops: CDR1 SEHNR, CDR2 FQNEAQ (reference sequence). This CDR3 is built from 14 residues. The CDR3 nucleotides read TGTGCCAGCAGCGGGCGGGACGGCACAGATACGCAGTATTTT. Translating gives CASSGRDGTDTQYF.

This clonotype came up many times. This chain connects TRBV20-1 to TRBJ1-1; unclear D gene. There are 13 residues in the CDR3. CDR1 is DFQATT and CDR2 is SNEGSKA in the germline V gene (reference sequence). V was cut by 4 bases and J by 10 bases, with 19 bases left in between. The CDR3, as DNA: TGCAGTGCTATGTCGGGCAGGACCCCTCTAGCTTTCTTT. This gives the protein CSAMSGRTPLAFF.

This clonotype was picked up many times. The rearrangement links TRBV6-1 to TRBJ1-5, with no clear D. V was pared by 7 bases and J by 2 bases, with 9 bases between. CDR1 MNHNS and CDR2 SASEGT come from the germline V gene. This CDR3 contains 13 residues. The CDR3 sequence is CASNGVGNQPQHF. The CDR3 nucleotides read TGTGCCAGCAATGGGGTTGGCAATCAGCCCCAGCATTTT.

This clonotype was seen at least ten times. The genes are TRBV18 and TRBJ2-7; no reliable D call. V lost 0 bases, J lost 1 base, and 7 bases lay in between. This CDR3 contains 14 residues. Germline V gives CDR1 KGHSH, CDR2 LQKENI. This CDR3 reads CASSPPVGSYEQYF. Here the CDR3 DNA reads TGTGCCAGCTCACCACCGGTCGGTTCCTACGAGCAGTACTTC.

This chain links TRBV28 with TRBJ2-3, with D possibly matching TRBD2 (6 bases). The CDR3 is 20 residues long. V was clipped by 6 bases and J by 0 bases, with 28 bases between them. In germline, CDR1 is MDHEN, CDR2 SYDVKM. CDR3 in DNA: TGTGCCAGCAGCCAAGATTTCGGATGGGACTCCTCTGATAGCACAGATACGCAGTATTTT. This codes for CASSQDFGWDSSDSTDTQYF.

This clonotype was recorded many times. Here the CDR3 reads CASSMNSNTEAFF. The CDR3 DNA sequence: TGTGCCAGTAGTATGAACAGTAACACTGAAGCTTTCTTT. This rearrangement joins TRBV19 to TRBJ1-1; D not resolved. In germline, CDR1 is LNHDA, CDR2 SQIVND (reference sequence). This CDR3 is 13 amino acids long. The V and J ends lost 3 bases and 2 bases respectively, with 7 bases between them.

This clonotype was recorded many times. V is TRBV5-6 and J is TRBJ2-4; 11 bases map to TRBD1. There are 15 residues in the CDR3. Germline values: CDR1 SGHDT, CDR2 YYEEEE. V shed 0 bases and J 8 bases; nucleotides not matched to a gene: 4. CDR3 protein: CASSLGTGGRDIQYF. CDR3 nucleotides: TGTGCCAGCAGCTTGGGGACAGGGGGCCGGGACATTCAGTACTTC.

This clonotype appeared many times. The chain has TRBV12-3 or TRBV12-4 and TRBJ2-7; D remains unclear. V was pared by 6 bases and J by 4 bases, with 16 bases between. CDR3 length equals 14 residues. The DNA for the CDR3 is TGTGCCAGCAGCTCCTCTTCTAGATGGTACGAGCAGTACTTC. Amino acid sequence: CASSSSSRWYEQYF.

V usage is TRBV6-5 and J usage is TRBJ1-2; 9 nucleotides align to TRBD1. The CDR3 length is 16 residues. V shed 2 bases and J 5 bases; nucleotides not matched to a gene: 9. CDR1 is MNHEY, CDR2 SVGAGI, per germline. The CDR3 DNA is TGTGCCAGCAGTTACGGACAGGGGATGAACTATTATGGCTACACCTTC. It yields the protein CASSYGQGMNYYGYTF.

This clonotype was counted many times. The rearrangement joins TRBV3-1 to TRBJ2-6, with 10 bases lining up with TRBD2. Trimming at V came to 5 bases and at J to 0 bases, leaving 16 bases not matched to a gene. The CDR3 contains 21 residues. Per the germline V gene, CDR1 is LGHDT and CDR2 is YNNKEL (reference sequence). DNA for the CDR3: TGTGCCAGCAGCTCAAGACAGGGATGGCTAGCGGGGGCCTCTGGGGCCAACGTCCTGACTTTC. It yields the protein CASSSRQGWLAGASGANVLTF.